Reported below is one TCR beta chain. Germline CDR1 MNHEY, CDR2 SVGAGI. This CDR3 comprises 15 residues. J lost 4 bases, V lost 7 bases, and 8 bases had no gene match. The data are from a study of blood T cell repertoires in COVID-19. Turning to the study itself: Sites in the United States, Italy and Spain provided acute and convalescent COVID-19 samples.

Per the original methods: Estimation of nucleated cell counts relied on the amplification of reference gene primers. This table comes from immunoSEQ multiplex PCR, and its TCRdb copy is limited to in-frame clones, with some not included. V, J and clone size are those of that table, while D and trimming were read from the DNA. The sample records some 240,000 clones, 90% being singletons. Source material: peripheral blood. The V call is TRBV6-5, the J call TRBJ1-3, with TRBD1 matching 9 bases. This clonotype originated in a woman in her fifties or sixties with COVID-19, enrolled during active disease. Here the CDR3 reads CASTEGQGRGNTIYF. The CDR3 DNA reads TGTGCCAGCACCGAAGGACAGGGGAGAGGAAACACCATATATTTT.